The 23 T cell receptor beta chains reported below all come from one sample, sequenced in a study of OX40 agonist ivuxolimab in advanced cancers. The method was immunoSEQ multiplex PCR; TCRdb's version includes in-frame clones alone and lacks a portion of them. The repertoire holds about 100,000 clones, with approximately 87% as singletons. The sample was CD4+ or CD8+ T cells sorted from blood, taken in a trial of the OX40 agonist ivuxolimab. Receptors were obtained from an adult with an advanced solid tumor such as melanoma, head and neck, liver or kidney cancer.

V usage is TRBV7-2 and J usage is TRBJ2-5; no definite D call. The CDR3 is 12 amino acids. In germline, CDR1 is SGHTA, CDR2 FQGNSA. Between the trimmed V and J ends, which lost 5 bases and 5 bases, there was a span of 9 bases. The CDR3, as DNA: TGTGCCAGCAGCCGGTGGTCGGAGACCCAGTACTTC. This sequence encodes CASSRWSETQYF.

The chain carries TRBV7-2 and TRBJ2-1; 9 bases match TRBD2. After removal of 4 bases from V and 5 bases from J, the junction contained 6 bases not matched to a gene. The CDR3 has 15 residues. Germline CDR1 reads SGHTA; CDR2 reads FQGNSA. The CDR3 protein is CASSWGLAGHNEQFF. DNA of the CDR3: TGTGCCAGCAGCTGGGGACTAGCTGGGCACAATGAGCAGTTCTTC.

The chain couples TRBV7-2 to TRBJ2-7; TRBD1 matches at 9 bases. Germline V gene data show CDR1 as SGHTA and CDR2 as FQGNSA. V was pared by 3 bases and J by 2 bases, with 5 bases of the junction left unmatched. The CDR3 contains 15 residues. The DNA of the CDR3 is TGTGCCAGCAGCTTCGGGGGACAGGGCACCTACGAGCAGTACTTC. It specifies CASSFGGQGTYEQYF.

This chain uses TRBV27 with TRBJ1-1; D is uncertain. Deletions cut 0 bases from V and 4 bases from J, with 9 bases between. There are 14 residues in the CDR3. Germline CDR1 MNHEY, CDR2 SMNVEV (reference sequence). The DNA for the CDR3 is TGTGCCAGCAGTTTATCCCCTATCGGCACTGAAGCTTTCTTT. Its protein product is CASSLSPIGTEAFF.

The V and J genes are TRBV18 and TRBJ1-2; TRBD1 aligns across 12 bases. Germline assignment: CDR1 KGHSH and CDR2 LQKENI. With V trimmed by 4 bases and J by 0 bases, 3 bases remained unmatched. This CDR3 contains 16 residues. CDR3 in DNA: TGTGCCAGCTCACGGGACAGGGGGCGTTCTAACTATGGCTACACCTTC. Its translation: CASSRDRGRSNYGYTF.

This chain connects TRBV18 to TRBJ2-4; 11 nucleotides line up with TRBD2. CDR1 is KGHSH, CDR2 LQKENI, per germline. This CDR3 has 15 amino acids. The V and J ends lost 4 bases and 6 bases, in that order; junction bases with no gene match: 5. The CDR3 is CASSRGTSGGNIQYF. CDR3 nucleotides: TGTGCCAGCTCACGAGGCACTAGCGGGGGAAACATTCAGTACTTC. Together with reference TRBV18 and TRBJ2-4, the CDR3 gives the full variable domain: NAGVMQNPRHLVRRRGQEARLRCSPMKGHSHVYWYRQLPEEGLKFMVYLQKENIIDESGMPKERFSAEFPKEGPSILRIQQVVRGDSAAYFCASSRGTSGGNIQYFGAGTRLSVL.

The chain links TRBV27 to TRBJ2-6; D possibly corresponds to TRBD1 (6 bases). This CDR3 contains 18 residues. Germline loops: CDR1 MNHEY, CDR2 SMNVEV (reference sequence). V shed 3 bases and J shed 1 base, with 16 bases lying between them. The CDR3 is CASSFRQDGISGANVLTF. CDR3 nucleotide sequence: TGTGCCAGCAGTTTCCGACAGGACGGAATTTCTGGGGCCAACGTCCTGACTTTC.

V and J are TRBV7-9 and TRBJ2-5; TRBD1 might be the D (5 bases). Trimming shortened V by 0 bases and J by 1 base, and 6 bases separated the two germline ends. This CDR3 spans 14 amino acids. Germline values: CDR1 SEHNR, CDR2 FQNEAQ (reference sequence). The chain's CDR3 is CASSLAGAQETQYF. The CDR3 nucleotides read TGTGCCAGCAGCTTAGCAGGGGCCCAAGAGACCCAGTACTTC.

The CDR3 protein is CASSKTGTSGRAGTETQYF. In DNA form, the CDR3 reads TGTGCCAGCAGCAAGACGGGGACTAGCGGGAGAGCGGGTACGGAGACCCAGTACTTC. The V gene is TRBV7-6, the J gene TRBJ2-5, with 14 bases that match TRBD2. Germline CDR1 and CDR2: SGHVS and FNYEAQ. The V segment lost 5 bases and the J segment 5 bases; nucleotides outside the gene matches: 16. This CDR3 is 19 amino acids long.

The V gene is TRBV5-1, the J gene TRBJ2-7, with D possibly TRBD2 on 5 matching bases. V lost 4 bases and J 4 bases, leaving 18 bases between the germline ends. The germline CDR1 and CDR2 sequences are SGHRS and YFSETQ. This CDR3 comprises 15 residues. The CDR3 sequence: CASSPDVGERYEQYF. CDR3 DNA sequence: TGCGCCAGCAGCCCGGATGTTGGGGAGAGGTACGAGCAGTACTTC.

This clone was found a few times. Other DNA sequences in this sample translate to the same CDR3. V gene TRBV7-2 combines with J gene TRBJ1-5; D is unclear. Per the germline V gene, CDR1 is SGHTA and CDR2 is FQGNSA. This CDR3 is 13 amino acids long. Deletions cut 4 bases from V and 7 bases from J, with 11 bases between. The CDR3 protein is CASSYLGGQPQHF. The CDR3 DNA reads as TGTGCCAGCAGCTATTTGGGCGGGCAGCCCCAGCATTTT.

The chain recombines TRBV6-5 with TRBJ2-7; TRBD2 agrees at 9 bases. V trimming: 6 bases; J trimming: 3 bases; junction bases outside the gene matches: 3. Germline CDR1 is MNHEY and CDR2 is SVGAGI. The CDR3 is 13 amino acids. The CDR3: CASRRTSVYEQYF. CDR3 coding DNA: TGTGCCAGCAGGAGGACTAGCGTCTACGAGCAGTACTTC.

The rearrangement joins TRBV11-2 to TRBJ2-7; TRBD1 aligns across 8 bases. This CDR3 is 11 amino acids long. CDR1 and CDR2 from the germline V gene are SGHAT and FQNNGV. With 4 bases clipped from V and 12 bases from J, the junction kept 5 bases outside the gene matches. CDR3 amino acids: CASSSGQGGYF. In nucleotides, the CDR3 is TGTGCCAGCAGCTCCGGACAGGGCGGGTACTTC.

This clone has only one observation. This sequence joins TRBV15 and TRBJ2-7; D remains ambiguous. Trimming took off 0 bases at V and 3 bases at J, with 12 bases between the two ends. Germline CDR1 reads LNHNV; CDR2 reads YYDKDF (reference sequence). The CDR3 runs to 15 residues. CDR3 DNA: TGTGCCACCAGCAGAGAGGCTCATAGGGACTACGAGCAGTACTTC. Protein sequence: CATSREAHRDYEQYF.

This sequence joins TRBV19 and TRBJ2-5; TRBD2 agrees at 7 bases. CDR3 size: 14 residues. The V gene end was trimmed by 5 bases and the J gene end by 5 bases; junction bases not matched to a gene: 8. Germline V CDR1 and CDR2: LNHDA, SQIVND (reference sequence). The CDR3 sequence: CASSPGPGGETQYF. The CDR3, as DNA: TGTGCCAGTAGTCCGGGACCCGGGGGGGAGACCCAGTACTTC.

J is TRBJ2-1 and V is TRBV7-7, with D perhaps matching TRBD2 (6 bases). Trimming pared 1 base from V and 10 bases from J, leaving 17 bases between. This CDR3 contains 15 residues. The germline V gene encodes CDR1 SSHAT and CDR2 FNYEAQ (reference sequence). The CDR3 region is CASSLEAGQAGEQFF. DNA for the CDR3: TGTGCCAGCAGCTTAGAGGCGGGTCAGGCGGGGGAGCAGTTCTTC.

The chain joins TRBV7-2 to TRBJ2-5; no clear D gene. The CDR3 loop spans 15 amino acids. Deletions cut 5 bases from V and 2 bases from J, with 15 bases between. Looked up from germline, CDR1 is SGHTA and CDR2 is FQGNSA. CDR3 in amino acids: CASSLRTEIQETQYF. The CDR3 region has the DNA TGTGCCAGCAGCCTCCGGACCGAGATTCAAGAGACCCAGTACTTC.

This chain joins TRBV6-6 and TRBJ2-7; D could derive from TRBD1 or TRBD2 (7 bases each). Germline CDR1 and CDR2: MNHNY and SVGAGI (reference sequence). Between the trimmed V and J ends, which lost 7 bases and 2 bases, there was a span of 18 bases. This CDR3 is built from 15 residues. CDR3 nucleotide sequence: TGTGCCAGCACCAACTCAGGGGGGGCGACCTACGAGCAGTACTTC. Amino acids: CASTNSGGATYEQYF.

V gene TRBV7-2 combines with J gene TRBJ2-7; 7 bases align to TRBD2. Germline CDR1 and CDR2: SGHTA and FQGNSA. The CDR3 has 14 amino acids. Trimming removed 3 bases from V and 7 bases from J; junction bases left unmatched: 9. The DNA of the CDR3 is TGTGCCAGCAGCTTGAGCGGGACCTCTGGGGAGCAGTACTTC. This encodes CASSLSGTSGEQYF.

The rearrangement joins TRBV7-2 to TRBJ2-7, with D unclear. This CDR3 contains 14 residues. Germline loops: CDR1 SGHTA, CDR2 FQGNSA. The V gene lost 3 bases and the J gene lost 0 bases, with 9 bases spanning the gap. In DNA form, the CDR3 reads TGTGCCAGCAGCTTCCAGGCGGCCTCCTACGAGCAGTACTTC. It is translated as CASSFQAASYEQYF.

The chain joins TRBV19 to TRBJ2-3; D uncertain. CDR1 and CDR2 (germline): LNHDA, SQIVND (reference sequence). This CDR3 is 12 amino acids long. Trimming took off 4 bases at V and 0 bases at J, with 2 bases between the two ends. CDR3 nucleotide sequence: TGTGCCAGTAGTACTAGCACAGATACGCAGTATTTT. Translating gives CASSTSTDTQYF.

The chain uses TRBV6-1 and TRBJ2-3; 7 nucleotides line up with TRBD2. Looked up from germline, CDR1 is MNHNS and CDR2 is SASEGT. J was trimmed by 1 base and V by 2 bases; bases with no gene match: 12. The length of the CDR3 is 18 residues. The CDR3 DNA sequence: TGTGCCAGCAGTGAATCGGGGAGGGGAGAGGGTGGCACAGATACGCAGTATTTT. As protein: CASSESGRGEGGTDTQYF.

The chain couples TRBV5-5 to TRBJ2-7, with 9 bases fitting TRBD1. The CDR3 consists of 15 residues. The V gene end was trimmed by 1 base and the J gene end by 4 bases; junction bases not matched to a gene: 6. Germline V gene sequence: CDR1 SGHKS, CDR2 YYEKEE (reference sequence). The CDR3 loop reads CASSLLRDRAYEQYF. CDR3 in DNA: TGTGCCAGCAGCTTGTTGCGGGACAGGGCTTACGAGCAGTACTTC.